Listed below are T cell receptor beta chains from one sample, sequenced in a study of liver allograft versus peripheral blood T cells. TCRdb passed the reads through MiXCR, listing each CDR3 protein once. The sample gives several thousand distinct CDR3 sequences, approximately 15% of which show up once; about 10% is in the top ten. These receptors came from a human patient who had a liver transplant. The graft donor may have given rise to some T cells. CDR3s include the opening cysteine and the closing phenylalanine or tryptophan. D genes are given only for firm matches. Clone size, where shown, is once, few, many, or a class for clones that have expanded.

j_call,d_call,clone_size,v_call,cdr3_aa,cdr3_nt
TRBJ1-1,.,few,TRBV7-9,CASSPGHRNTEAFF,TGTGCCAGCAGCCCGGGACACCGAAACACTGAAGCTTTCTTT
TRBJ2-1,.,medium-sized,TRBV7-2,CASSLALQGEQFF,TGTGCCAGCAGCTTAGCGCTCCAGGGCGAGCAGTTCTTC
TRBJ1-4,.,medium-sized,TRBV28,CASTPMGGRREKLFF,TGTGCCAGCACCCCTATGGGGGGGCGGCGTGAAAAACTGTTTTTT
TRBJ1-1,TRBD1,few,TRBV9,CASSTGQGIPEAFF,TGTGCCAGCAGCACCGGACAGGGGATCCCTGAAGCTTTCTTT
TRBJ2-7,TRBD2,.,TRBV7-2,CASSLASSGGTSGTFSYKQYF,TGTGCCAGCAGCTTAGCCTCCTCAGGGGGGACTAGCGGGACCTTCTCCTACAAGCAGTACTTC
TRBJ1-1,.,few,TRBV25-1,CASSEYGTINTEAFF,TGTGCCAGCAGTGAATATGGGACAATTAACACTGAAGCTTTCTTT
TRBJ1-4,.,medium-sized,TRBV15,CATSRVKGTTNEKLFF,TGTGCCACCAGCAGAGTGAAGGGAACAACTAATGAAAAACTGTTTTTT
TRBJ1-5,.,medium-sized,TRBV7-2,CASTPGPNQPQHF,TGTGCCAGCACCCCCGGGCCTAATCAGCCCCAGCATTTT
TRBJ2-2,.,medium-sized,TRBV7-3,CASSLRGGAGELFF,TGTGCCAGCAGCTTAAGAGGGGGGGCCGGGGAGCTGTTTTTT
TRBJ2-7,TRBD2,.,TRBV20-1,CSASRLAGGLLEQYF,TGCAGTGCTAGCCGATTAGCGGGAGGGCTCCTCGAGCAGTACTTC
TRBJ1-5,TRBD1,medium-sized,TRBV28,CASSSLSGGNQPQHF,TGTGCCAGCAGTTCCCTATCAGGGGGTAATCAGCCCCAGCATTTT
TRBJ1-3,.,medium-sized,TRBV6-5,CASTLGPLSGNTIYF,TGTGCCAGCACCTTGGGACCGCTCTCTGGAAACACCATATATTTT
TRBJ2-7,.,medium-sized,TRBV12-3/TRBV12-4,CASSLALTSYEQYF,TGTGCCAGCAGTTTAGCCTTGACAAGTTACGAGCAGTACTTC
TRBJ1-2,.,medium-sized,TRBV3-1,CASSQGLRQAYYGYTF,TGTGCCAGCAGCCAAGGGCTGAGACAGGCCTACTATGGCTACACCTTC
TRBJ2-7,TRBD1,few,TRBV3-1,CASSPGQGSYEQYF,TGTGCCAGCAGCCCTGGACAGGGCTCCTACGAGCAGTACTTC
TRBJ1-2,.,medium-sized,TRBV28,CASFGPGRTYGYTF,TGTGCCAGCTTCGGACCAGGACGCACCTATGGCTACACCTTC
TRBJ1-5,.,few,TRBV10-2,CASSEYGRDYNQPQHF,TGCGCCAGCAGTGAATACGGCAGGGACTACAATCAGCCCCAGCATTTT
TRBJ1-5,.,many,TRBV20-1,CSARGSEETSNQPQHF,TGCAGTGCTAGAGGAAGCGAGGAGACTAGCAATCAGCCCCAGCATTTT
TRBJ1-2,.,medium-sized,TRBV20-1,CSAIGGRLGGYTF,TGCAGTGCTATCGGGGGCCGCTTAGGAGGCTACACCTTC
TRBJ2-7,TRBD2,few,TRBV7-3,CASSLRAGERYEQYF,TGTGCCAGCAGCTTACGAGCGGGAGAACGGTACGAGCAGTACTTC
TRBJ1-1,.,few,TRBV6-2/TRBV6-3,CASSMPRGSSVGTEAFF,TGTGCCAGCAGTATGCCCAGGGGATCCTCGGTAGGCACTGAAGCTTTCTTT
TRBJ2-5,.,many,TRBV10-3,CAINQQGQETQYF,TGTGCCATCAACCAACAGGGACAAGAGACCCAGTACTTC
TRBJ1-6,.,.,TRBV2,CASSARESSYNSPLHF,TGTGCCAGCAGTGCCCGGGAAAGCTCCTATAATTCACCCCTCCACTTT
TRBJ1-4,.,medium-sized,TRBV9,CASSVAPGTNEKLFF,TGTGCCAGCAGCGTAGCTCCCGGTACTAATGAAAAACTGTTTTTT
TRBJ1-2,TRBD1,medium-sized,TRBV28,CASSLGQFSYGYTF,TGTGCCAGCAGTTTGGGACAGTTTTCCTATGGCTACACCTTC
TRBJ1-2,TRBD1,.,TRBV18,CASSPKGQGGEGYTF,TGTGCCAGCTCACCAAAGGGACAGGGGGGCGAGGGCTACACCTTC
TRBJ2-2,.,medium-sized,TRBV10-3,CAISESGGISGELFF,TGTGCCATCAGTGAGTCCGGAGGGATCTCCGGGGAGCTGTTTTTT
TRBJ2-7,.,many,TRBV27,CASSLDSLAEQYF,TGTGCCAGCAGTCTTGACAGTCTAGCCGAGCAGTACTTC
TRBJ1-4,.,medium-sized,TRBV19,CASSWRGSHNEKLFF,TGTGCCAGTAGCTGGCGCGGGTCTCATAATGAAAAACTGTTTTTT
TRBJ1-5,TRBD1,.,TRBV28,CASNPGQGMSNQPQHF,TGTGCCAGCAATCCGGGACAGGGGATGAGCAATCAGCCCCAGCATTTT
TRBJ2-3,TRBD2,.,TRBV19,CASSGGLAGYTDTQYF,TGTGCCAGTAGTGGGGGACTAGCGGGGTACACAGATACGCAGTATTTT
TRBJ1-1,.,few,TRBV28,CASSLLGTVNTEAFF,TGTGCCAGCAGTTTGTTAGGGACGGTGAACACTGAAGCTTTCTTT
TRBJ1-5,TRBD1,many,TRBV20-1,CSARAGQGARYSNQPQHF,TGCAGTGCTAGAGCGGGACAGGGGGCGAGATATAGCAATCAGCCCCAGCATTTT
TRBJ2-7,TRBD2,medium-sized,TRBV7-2,CASRQTSGYEQYF,TGTGCCAGCAGGCAGACTAGCGGCTACGAGCAGTACTTC
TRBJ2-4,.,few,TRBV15,CATSRDRVQGNIQYF,TGTGCCACCAGCAGAGACCGGGTACAGGGTAACATTCAGTACTTC
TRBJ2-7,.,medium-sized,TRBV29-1,CSVGTGSYEQYF,TGCAGCGTTGGTACAGGCTCCTACGAGCAGTACTTC
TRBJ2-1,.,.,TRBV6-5,CASSTHQTQNEQFF,TGCGCCAGCAGCACCCACCAGACACAAAATGAGCAGTTCTTC
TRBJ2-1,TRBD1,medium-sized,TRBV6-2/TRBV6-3,CASSYSTGGQFF,TGTGCCAGCAGTTACTCGACAGGGGGCCAGTTCTTC
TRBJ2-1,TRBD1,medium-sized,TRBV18,CASSGTGGKGYEQFF,TGTGCCAGCTCCGGGACAGGGGGCAAAGGCTATGAGCAGTTCTTC
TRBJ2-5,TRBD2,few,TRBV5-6,CASSSTIAGGPKTQYF,TGTGCCAGCAGCTCAACTATAGCGGGGGGGCCCAAGACCCAGTACTTC
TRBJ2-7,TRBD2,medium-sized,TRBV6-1,CASMVRLAGAYEQYF,TGTGCCAGCATGGTTCGGCTAGCGGGGGCCTACGAGCAGTACTTC
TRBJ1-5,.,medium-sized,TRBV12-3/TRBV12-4,CASSLQGYSNQPQHF,TGTGCCAGCAGTTTACAGGGATATAGCAATCAGCCCCAGCATTTT
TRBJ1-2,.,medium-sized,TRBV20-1,CSARDYKRVFYGYTF,TGCAGTGCTAGAGATTATAAGAGGGTATTCTATGGCTACACCTTC